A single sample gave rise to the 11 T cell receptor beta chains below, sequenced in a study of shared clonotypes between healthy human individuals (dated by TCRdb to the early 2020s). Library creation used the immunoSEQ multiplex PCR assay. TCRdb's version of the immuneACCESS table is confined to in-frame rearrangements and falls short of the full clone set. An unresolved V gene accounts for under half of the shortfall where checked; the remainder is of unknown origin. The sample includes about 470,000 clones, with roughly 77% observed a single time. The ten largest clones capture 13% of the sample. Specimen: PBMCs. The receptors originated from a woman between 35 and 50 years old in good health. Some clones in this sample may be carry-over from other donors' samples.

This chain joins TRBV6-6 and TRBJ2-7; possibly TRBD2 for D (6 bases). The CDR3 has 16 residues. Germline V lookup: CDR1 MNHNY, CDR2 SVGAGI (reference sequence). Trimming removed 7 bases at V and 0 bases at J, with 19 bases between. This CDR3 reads CASTIRDSLVSYEQYF. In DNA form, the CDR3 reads TGTGCCAGCACCATCAGGGACTCCTTGGTCTCCTACGAGCAGTACTTC.

The CDR3 DNA reads TGTGCCAGCAGCTTCGAGTTTGAAAACGAGCAGTACTTC. Translation: CASSFEFENEQYF. The chain has TRBV7-2 and TRBJ2-7, with D unclear. CDR1 SGHTA and CDR2 FQGNSA come from the germline V gene. The length of the CDR3 is 13 residues. V was pared by 3 bases and J by 5 bases, with 11 bases between.

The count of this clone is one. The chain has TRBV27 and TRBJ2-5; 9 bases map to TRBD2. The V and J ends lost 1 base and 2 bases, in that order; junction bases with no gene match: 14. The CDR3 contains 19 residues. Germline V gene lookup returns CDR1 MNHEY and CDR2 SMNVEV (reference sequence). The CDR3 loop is CASSLFAPLWREGQETQYF. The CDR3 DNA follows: TGTGCCAGCAGTTTATTCGCCCCGCTCTGGCGGGAGGGACAAGAGACCCAGTACTTC.

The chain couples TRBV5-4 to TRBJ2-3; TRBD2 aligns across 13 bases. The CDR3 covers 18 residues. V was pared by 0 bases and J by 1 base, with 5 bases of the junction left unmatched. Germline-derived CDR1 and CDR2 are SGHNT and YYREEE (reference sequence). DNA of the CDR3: TGTGCCAGCAGCTTGGGACTAGCGGGAGGCGGGGGCACAGATACGCAGTATTTT. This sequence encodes CASSLGLAGGGGTDTQYF.

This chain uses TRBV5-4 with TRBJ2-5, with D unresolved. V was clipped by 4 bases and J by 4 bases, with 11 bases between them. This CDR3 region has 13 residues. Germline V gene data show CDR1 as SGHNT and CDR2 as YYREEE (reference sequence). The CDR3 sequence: CASSLKGRETQYF. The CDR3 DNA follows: TGTGCCAGCAGCCTAAAAGGAAGAGAGACCCAGTACTTC.

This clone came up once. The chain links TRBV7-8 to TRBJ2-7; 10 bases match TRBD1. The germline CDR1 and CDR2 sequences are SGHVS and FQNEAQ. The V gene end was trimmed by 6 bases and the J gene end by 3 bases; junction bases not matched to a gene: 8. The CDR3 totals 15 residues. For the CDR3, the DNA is TGTGCCAGCAGTTTTGGCGGGACAGGGGTCTACGAGCAGTACTTC. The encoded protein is CASSFGGTGVYEQYF.

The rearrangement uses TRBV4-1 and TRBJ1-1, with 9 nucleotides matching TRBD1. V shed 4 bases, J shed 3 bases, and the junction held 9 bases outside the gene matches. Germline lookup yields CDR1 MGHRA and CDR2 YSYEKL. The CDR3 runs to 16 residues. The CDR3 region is CASSRRGDREDTEAFF. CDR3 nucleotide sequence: TGCGCCAGCAGCCGGAGGGGGGACAGGGAGGACACTGAAGCTTTCTTT.

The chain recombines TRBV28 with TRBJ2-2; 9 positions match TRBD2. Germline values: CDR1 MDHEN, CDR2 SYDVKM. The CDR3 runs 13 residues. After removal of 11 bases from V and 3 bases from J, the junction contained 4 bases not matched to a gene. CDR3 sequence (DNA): TGTGCCGCGCTAGCGGGACACACCGGGGAGCTGTTTTTT. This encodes CAALAGHTGELFF.

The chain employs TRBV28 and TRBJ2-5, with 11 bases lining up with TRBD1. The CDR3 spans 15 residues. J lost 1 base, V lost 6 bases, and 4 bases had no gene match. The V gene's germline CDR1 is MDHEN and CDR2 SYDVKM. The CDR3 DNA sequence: TGTGCCAGCAGCCTAGGACAGGGGGCCCAAGAGACCCAGTACTTC. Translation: CASSLGQGAQETQYF.

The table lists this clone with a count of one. The chain's CDR3 is CASSPFSYEQYF. CDR3 bases: TGTGCCAGCAGTCCCTTCTCCTACGAGCAGTACTTC. The V and J genes are TRBV27 and TRBJ2-7; D call uncertain. From germline, CDR1 is MNHEY and CDR2 SMNVEV (reference sequence). This CDR3 has 12 residues. The V and J ends lost 5 bases and 0 bases respectively, with 5 bases between them.

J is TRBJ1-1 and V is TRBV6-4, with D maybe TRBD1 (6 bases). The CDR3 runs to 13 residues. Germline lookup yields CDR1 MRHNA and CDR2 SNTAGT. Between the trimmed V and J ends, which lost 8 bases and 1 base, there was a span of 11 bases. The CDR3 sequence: CASSRTANTEAFF. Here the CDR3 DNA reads TGTGCCAGCTCTCGGACAGCGAACACTGAAGCTTTCTTT.